The subject of this entry is one T cell receptor (beta chain). Antigen: not known. The sample belongs to a study of cytomegalovirus exposure and HLA in healthy donors. Across the study: Across 300 to 400 genotyped donors, over 70% landed in the Caucasian-associated ancestry cluster.

Donors consisted of healthy bone marrow donors. Nominally healthy donors provided the samples, though records likely missed some immune exposures. The germline CDR1 and CDR2 sequences are SGHTA and FQGTGA. The CDR3 extends over 15 amino acids. V lost 6 bases to trimming and J lost 3 bases, with 14 bases between them. Primers for the PCR totalled 60 Vbeta and 13 Jbeta. Method: immunoSEQ multiplex PCR; TCRdb's copy keeps in-frame clones and lacks some. The sample holds 200,000 to 250,000 clones, approximately 83% seen once. Whole-study findings and limits: The study put some 160 TCR beta chains on its list as cytomegalovirus-associated.

The material sequenced was PBMCs. This chain connects TRBV7-3 to TRBJ1-4, with D tentatively TRBD1 (6 bases). The TCR originated in a girl aged 5-17 years in good health and CMV-seronegative. As DNA, the CDR3 is TGTGCCAGCAGTCCTACAGGGCCATCTAATGAAAAACTGTTTTTT. This translates into CASSPTGPSNEKLFF.